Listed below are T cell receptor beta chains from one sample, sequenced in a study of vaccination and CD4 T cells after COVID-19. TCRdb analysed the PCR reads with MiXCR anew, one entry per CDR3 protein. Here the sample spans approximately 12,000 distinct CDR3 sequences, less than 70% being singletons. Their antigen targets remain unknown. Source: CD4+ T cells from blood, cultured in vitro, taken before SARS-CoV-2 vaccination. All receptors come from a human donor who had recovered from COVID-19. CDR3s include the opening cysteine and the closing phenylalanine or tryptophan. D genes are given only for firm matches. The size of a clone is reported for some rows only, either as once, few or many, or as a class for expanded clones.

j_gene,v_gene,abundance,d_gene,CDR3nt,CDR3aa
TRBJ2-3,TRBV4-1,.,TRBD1,TGCGCCAGCAGCCTTTTTGGACAGGGAAGAGAAGATACGCAGTATTTT,CASSLFGQGREDTQYF
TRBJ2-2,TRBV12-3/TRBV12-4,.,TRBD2,TGTGCCAGCAGTTTACTACTAGCGGGAGGGCCGGCCGGGGAGCTGTTTTTT,CASSLLLAGGPAGELFF
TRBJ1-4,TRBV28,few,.,TGTGCCAGCAGTTTGACGGGCTCAACTAATGAAAAACTGTTTTTT,CASSLTGSTNEKLFF
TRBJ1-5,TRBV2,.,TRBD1,TGTGCCAGCAAATATGGACAGGCCAATCAGCCCCAGCATTTT,CASKYGQANQPQHF
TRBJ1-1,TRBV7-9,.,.,TGTGCCAGCAGCCATGGGACACCCAGGGACACTGAAGCTTTCTTT,CASSHGTPRDTEAFF
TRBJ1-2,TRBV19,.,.,TGTGCCAGTAGTGCCGACTGGGGGGGTAACTATGGCTACACCTTC,CASSADWGGNYGYTF
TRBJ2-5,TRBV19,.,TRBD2,TGTGCCAGTAGTAGGGGACTAGCGGAACAAGAGACCCAGTACTTC,CASSRGLAEQETQYF
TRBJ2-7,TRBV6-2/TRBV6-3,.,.,TGTGCCAGCAGTTACTCGATGGAGGGCGCCTACGAGCAGTACTTC,CASSYSMEGAYEQYF
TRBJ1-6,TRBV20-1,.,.,TGCAGTGCTAGAGTGAGTGGGGGGCTTAGCAATTCACCCCTCCACTTT,CSARVSGGLSNSPLHF
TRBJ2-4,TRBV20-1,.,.,TGCAGTGCTAGAGTCTACCGATCGGGGATTCAGTACTTC,CSARVYRSGIQYF
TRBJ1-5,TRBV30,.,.,TGTGCCTGGAGCGACGATAGCAATCAGCCCCAGCATTTT,CAWSDDSNQPQHF
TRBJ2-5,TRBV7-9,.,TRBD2,TGTGCCAGCAGCCGGAGCGGGGGAGAGACCCAGTACTTC,CASSRSGGETQYF
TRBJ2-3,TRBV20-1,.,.,TGCAGTGCTAGTACCGCCGAGCGGGCGATAACAGATACGCAGTATTTT,CSASTAERAITDTQYF
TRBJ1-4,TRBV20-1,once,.,TGCAGTGCTAGAGGGAGGAGGGGCGAAAAACTGTTTTTT,CSARGRRGEKLFF
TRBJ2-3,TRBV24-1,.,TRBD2,TGTGCCACCAGTGAGATAGCGGGAGGAGGCGATACGCAGTATTTT,CATSEIAGGGDTQYF
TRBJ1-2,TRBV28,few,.,TGTGCCAGCACGGACAGCTTTAACTATGGCTACACCTTC,CASTDSFNYGYTF
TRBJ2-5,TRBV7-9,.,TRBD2,TGTGCCAGCAGCCCAACCGGGGGGGCTTATACGGGAGAGACCCAGTACTTC,CASSPTGGAYTGETQYF
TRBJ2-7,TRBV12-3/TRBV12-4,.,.,TGTGCCAGCAGTTTAATTGTCGGCCAGGGCCACTCCTACGAGCAGTACTTC,CASSLIVGQGHSYEQYF
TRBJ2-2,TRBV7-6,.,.,TGTGCCAGCAGCATCCGGACTGAGGGCGGGGAGCTGTTTTTT,CASSIRTEGGELFF
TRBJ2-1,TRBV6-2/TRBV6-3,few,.,TGTGCCAGCAGTTATGACAATGAGCAGTTCTTC,CASSYDNEQFF
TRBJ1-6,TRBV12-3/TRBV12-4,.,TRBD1,TGTGCCAGCAGCCCAAACCAGGGGGCTACACCCCTCCACTTT,CASSPNQGATPLHF
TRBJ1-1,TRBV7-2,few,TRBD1,TGTGCCAGCAGCGGGACAGGGCGGGCTGAAGCTTTCTTT,CASSGTGRAEAFF
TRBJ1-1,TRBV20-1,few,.,TGCAGTGCTAGTACATTACAGGAATTAAACACTGAAGCTTTCTTT,CSASTLQELNTEAFF
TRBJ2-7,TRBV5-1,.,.,TGCGCCAGCAGGAGTCAGGCGGGAACATACGAGCAGTACTTC,CASRSQAGTYEQYF
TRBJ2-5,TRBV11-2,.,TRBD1,TGTGCCAGCAGCTTAGATCCTAGACCCAACAGGGGTGAGACCCAGTACTTC,CASSLDPRPNRGETQYF
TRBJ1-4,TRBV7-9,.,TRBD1,TGTGCCAGCAGTTGGATCCCGGGACAGCTTAATGAAAAACTGTTTTTT,CASSWIPGQLNEKLFF
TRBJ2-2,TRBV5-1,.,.,TGCGCCAGCAGCTTGGCCGAGATCGGCGGGGAGCTGTTTTTT,CASSLAEIGGELFF
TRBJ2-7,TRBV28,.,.,TGTGCCAGCAGTCCTACTGCCTCGGGACGCGGGCGTTCCTACGAGCAGTACTTC,CASSPTASGRGRSYEQYF
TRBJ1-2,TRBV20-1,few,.,TGCAGTGCTAGACAGTTCAACAGGGACGAGGCCTATGGCTACACCTTC,CSARQFNRDEAYGYTF
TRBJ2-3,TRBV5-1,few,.,TGCGCCAGCAGCGTTAGCGATGCCACAGATACGCAGTATTTT,CASSVSDATDTQYF
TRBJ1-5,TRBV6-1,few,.,TGTGCCAGCACCACGGCGGGCCTCGGCCAGCCCCAGCATTTT,CASTTAGLGQPQHF
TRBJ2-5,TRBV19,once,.,TGTGCCAGTAGACGGACGGGGATCCAAGAGACCCAGTACTTC,CASRRTGIQETQYF
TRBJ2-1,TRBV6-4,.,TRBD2,TGTGCCAGCAGTGGCTCGGCGGGAGGTATGGATGAGCAGTTCTTC,CASSGSAGGMDEQFF
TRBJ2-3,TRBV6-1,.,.,TGTGCCAGCAGTGAAGAGGACGGAGGGACAGATACGCAGTATTTT,CASSEEDGGTDTQYF
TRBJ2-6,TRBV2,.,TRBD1,TGTGCCAGCAAACAGGGGTATACTGGGGCCAACGTCCTGACTTTC,CASKQGYTGANVLTF
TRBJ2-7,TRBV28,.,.,TGTGCCAGCAGTTTACTTGGGCCGCCGTCAATGACCTACGAGCAGTACTTC,CASSLLGPPSMTYEQYF
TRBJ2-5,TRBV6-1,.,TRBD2,TGTGCCAGCAGTGGCCGGGACTATAAATGGACCCAGTACTTC,CASSGRDYKWTQYF
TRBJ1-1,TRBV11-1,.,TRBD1,TGTGCCAGCAGCTTGACAGGGGGAGGGACTGAAGCTTTCTTT,CASSLTGGGTEAFF
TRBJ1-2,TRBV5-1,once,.,TGCGCCAGCAGCTGGCTCGGGGAGAACTATGGCTACACCTTC,CASSWLGENYGYTF
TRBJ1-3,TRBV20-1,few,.,TGCAGTGCTAGTAAATCCCAAGAGGGAAACACCATATATTTT,CSASKSQEGNTIYF